This entry lists 5 T cell receptor beta chains sequenced from one sample in a study of shared clonotypes between healthy human individuals. TCRdb's copy holds only in-frame clones and misses some; the assay was immunoSEQ multiplex PCR. Altogether roughly 500,000 clones are present, roughly 83% being singletons, with the ten largest covering less than 15%. The sequencing sample was made of PBMCs. The origin of the receptors is a middle-aged woman in good health. Some clones in this sample may be carry-over from other donors' samples.

This CDR3 is CASSPQRGVEQFF. The CDR3 region has the DNA TGTGCCAGCAGCCCTCAACGGGGGGTTGAGCAGTTCTTC. The rearrangement joins TRBV5-4 to TRBJ2-1; TRBD2 matches at 7 bases. Germline V gives CDR1 SGHNT, CDR2 YYREEE (reference sequence). This CDR3 is 13 amino acids long. V was pared by 4 bases and J by 9 bases, with 7 bases of the junction left unmatched.

The rearrangement links TRBV4-3 to TRBJ2-3, with 7 positions matching TRBD2. J was trimmed by 3 bases and V by 5 bases; bases with no gene match: 2. The germline V gene encodes CDR1 LGHNA and CDR2 YSLEER. The CDR3 is 13 residues long. CDR3 nucleotides: TGCGCCAGCAGCATCGGGAGGACAGATACGCAGTATTTT. This codes for CASSIGRTDTQYF.

The chain recombines TRBV28 with TRBJ2-5, with D hard to call. The DNA end favors TRBJ2-7, so the J call may be wrong. Germline CDR1 reads MDHEN; CDR2 reads SYDVKM. The CDR3 contains 14 residues. The CDR3 DNA reads as TGTGCCAGCAGTGACCCCGTGGAAGCCTACGAGCAGTACTTC. It is translated as CASSDPVEAYEQYF.

The chain uses TRBV7-9 and TRBJ2-7, with 7 positions matching TRBD1. J gave up 6 bases and V 5 bases, and 13 bases lay outside the gene matches. Germline V CDR1 and CDR2: SEHNR, FQNEAQ (reference sequence). The CDR3 consists of 15 residues. CDR3 protein: CASSPPGGQEGEQYF. DNA of the CDR3: TGTGCCAGCAGCCCCCCCGGCGGACAGGAAGGCGAGCAGTACTTC.

V and J are TRBV4-1 and TRBJ2-7, with D tentatively TRBD2 (5 bases). The V end was cut by 1 base, the J end by 2 bases, with 6 bases between. The CDR3 runs to 13 residues. From germline, CDR1 is MGHRA and CDR2 YSYEKL. The chain's CDR3 is CASSQVATYEQYF. The CDR3 coding sequence is TGCGCCAGCAGCCAAGTAGCGACCTACGAGCAGTACTTC.